The rows below give T cell receptor beta chains drawn from one sample of a study of blood T cells in healthy people across ages. TCRdb re-called the 5' RACE reads through MiXCR, storing one row per CDR3 protein. The sample gives 1.5 million to 2 million distinct CDR3 sequences, around 40% of which show up once; 23% is in the top ten. What was sequenced was blood. The origin of the receptors is a human donor in good health. The CDR3 runs from the conserved cysteine through the conserved F or W. D genes are given only for firm matches. Rows give clone size only sometimes, using once, few, many, or a class for an expanded clone.

CASSHGSWDRADEQYF,TGCGCCAGCAGCCATGGCTCATGGGACAGGGCAGACGAGCAGTACTTC,TRBJ2-7,few,TRBV4-3,TRBD1
CASTGQRHGTDTQYF,TGTGCCAGCACAGGGCAAAGGCACGGCACAGATACGCAGTATTTT,TRBJ2-3,many,TRBV27,.
CSVEDSPGGYEQYF,TGCAGCGTTGAAGACTCCCCGGGGGGGTACGAGCAGTACTTC,TRBJ2-7,.,TRBV29-1,TRBD2
CSVDRPNYGYTF,TGCAGCGTTGACAGGCCCAACTATGGCTACACCTTC,TRBJ1-2,few,TRBV29-1,.
CASSLARAGGNEQFF,TGTGCCAGCAGCTTAGCCAGGGCAGGGGGCAATGAGCAGTTCTTC,TRBJ2-1,many,TRBV7-9,TRBD1
CASSPRLAERLLETQYF,TGTGCCAGCAGTCCCCGACTAGCGGAACGACTACTGGAGACCCAGTACTTC,TRBJ2-5,few,TRBV12-3/TRBV12-4,TRBD2
CASQGTAIYEQYF,TGTGCCAGTCAGGGGACAGCTATTTACGAGCAGTACTTC,TRBJ2-7,.,TRBV28,TRBD1
CSARPGPPYNEQVF,TGCAGCGCACGACCGGGACCCCCATACAATGAGCAGGTCTTC,TRBJ2-1,.,TRBV29-1,.
CASYTGMNTEAFF,TGTGCCAGCTACACGGGGATGAACACTGAAGCTTTCTTT,TRBJ1-1,.,TRBV2,.
CASSLSLLGDGSYEQYF,TGTGCCAGCAGTTTATCCCTGCTAGGGGATGGGTCCTACGAGCAGTACTTC,TRBJ2-7,.,TRBV28,.
CSASPGQGANGYTF,TGCAGTGCATCTCCGGGACAGGGGGCGAATGGCTACACCTTC,TRBJ1-2,.,TRBV20-1,TRBD1
CASSFFRSGGYTF,TGTGCCAGTAGCTTCTTCCGAAGCGGGGGCTACACCTTC,TRBJ1-2,.,TRBV7-9,.
CASSYSGTGDTEAFF,TGTGCCAGCAGTTACTCTGGGACAGGGGACACTGAAGCTTTCTTT,TRBJ1-1,.,TRBV6-6,TRBD1
CSARAPGFAEAFF,TGCAGTGCTAGAGCCCCAGGGTTCGCTGAAGCTTTCTTT,TRBJ1-1,few,TRBV20-1,.
CASSLGLARNSGANALTF,TGTGCCAGCAGCTTAGGTCTAGCCAGGAACTCTGGGGCCAACGCCCTGACTTTC,TRBJ2-6,once,TRBV13,.
CAISDARSSGNTIYF,TGTGCCATCAGTGATGCTCGAAGCTCTGGAAACACCATATATTTT,TRBJ1-3,.,TRBV10-3,.
CASSKDRGDYEQYF,TGTGCCAGCAGCAAAGACAGGGGCGACTACGAGCAGTACTTC,TRBJ2-7,.,TRBV9,TRBD1
CASGLLQGPEVDTQYF,TGTGCTAGTGGTTTGCTTCAGGGACCAGAGGTAGATACGCAGTATTTT,TRBJ2-3,.,TRBV12-5,.
CSARAHGQGEKLFF,TGCAGTGCTAGAGCTCACGGACAGGGCGAAAAACTGTTTTTT,TRBJ1-4,few,TRBV20-1,TRBD1
CASSKGRFREKLFF,TGTGCCAGCAGCAAAGGGAGATTTCGGGAAAAACTGTTTTTT,TRBJ1-4,.,TRBV7-8,.
CASSQGQSNYGYTF,TGTGCCAGCAGCCAAGGACAGTCGAACTATGGCTACACCTTC,TRBJ1-2,many,TRBV12-3/TRBV12-4,.
CASSRRTSGGATDTQYF,TGTGCCAGCAGCCGGCGGACTAGCGGGGGGGCAACAGATACGCAGTATTTT,TRBJ2-3,few,TRBV7-2,TRBD2
CASSPTGVDYEQYF,TGTGCCAGCAGTCCGACAGGGGTGGACTACGAGCAGTACTTC,TRBJ2-7,.,TRBV28,TRBD1
CSASGHSGLTVETQYF,TGCAGTGCTAGTGGACATTCGGGACTGACCGTGGAGACCCAGTACTTC,TRBJ2-5,.,TRBV20-1,.
CASSYGGTHNEQFF,TGTGCCAGCAGTTACGGGGGCACGCACAATGAGCAGTTCTTC,TRBJ2-1,.,TRBV6-5,.
CANLRDRGNEQYF,TGTGCCAACCTCCGGGACAGGGGCAACGAGCAGTACTTC,TRBJ2-7,few,TRBV6-2/TRBV6-3,TRBD1
CASSQSRGRYEQYF,TGCGCCAGCAGCCAAAGTCGGGGGAGGTACGAGCAGTACTTC,TRBJ2-7,.,TRBV4-3,.
CASSLGTVEAFF,TGTGCCAGCAGCTTAGGGACAGTTGAAGCTTTCTTT,TRBJ1-1,few,TRBV7-9,.
CASSLVHGDTDTQYF,TGTGCCAGCAGCTTAGTTCACGGGGACACAGATACGCAGTATTTT,TRBJ2-3,.,TRBV7-2,.
CASSQGESYGYTF,TGCGCCAGCAGCCAAGGGGAATCCTATGGCTACACCTTC,TRBJ1-2,many,TRBV4-1,.
CASSFQQGGDGYTF,TGTGCCAGCAGCTTTCAACAGGGGGGGGATGGCTACACCTTC,TRBJ1-2,.,TRBV7-9,TRBD1
CSAKDREQETQYF,TGCAGTGCTAAGGACAGGGAACAAGAGACCCAGTACTTC,TRBJ2-5,many,TRBV20-1,TRBD1
CASAKTGQALNTEAFF,TGTGCTAGTGCCAAGACCGGACAGGCCTTGAACACTGAAGCTTTCTTT,TRBJ1-1,.,TRBV12-5,TRBD1
CASSPLTGGNYGCTF,TGTGCCAGCAGCCCCCTTACGGGGGGAAACTATGGCTGCACCTTC,TRBJ1-2,.,TRBV7-6,.
CASSHGTGNGYTF,TGTGCCAGCAGCCACGGGACAGGGAATGGCTACACCTTC,TRBJ1-2,.,TRBV27,TRBD1
CASSSTGTGNDEQYF,TGTGCCAGCAGCTCCACCGGGACAGGGAATGACGAGCAGTACTTC,TRBJ2-7,.,TRBV13,TRBD1
CASSPPARAGDTQYF,TGTGCCAGCTCACCACCGGCACGGGCCGGCGATACGCAGTATTTT,TRBJ2-3,few,TRBV18,.
CSAIDRGWGYTF,TGCAGTGCGATCGACAGGGGATGGGGCTACACCTTC,TRBJ1-2,once,TRBV20-1,TRBD1
CASSPGLDQPQHF,TGCGCCAGCAGCCCAGGGTTAGATCAGCCCCAGCATTTT,TRBJ1-5,many,TRBV4-3,.
CATKAGGPKDEQFF,TGTGCCACAAAAGCGGGGGGGCCGAAGGATGAGCAGTTCTTC,TRBJ2-1,.,TRBV10-3,TRBD2